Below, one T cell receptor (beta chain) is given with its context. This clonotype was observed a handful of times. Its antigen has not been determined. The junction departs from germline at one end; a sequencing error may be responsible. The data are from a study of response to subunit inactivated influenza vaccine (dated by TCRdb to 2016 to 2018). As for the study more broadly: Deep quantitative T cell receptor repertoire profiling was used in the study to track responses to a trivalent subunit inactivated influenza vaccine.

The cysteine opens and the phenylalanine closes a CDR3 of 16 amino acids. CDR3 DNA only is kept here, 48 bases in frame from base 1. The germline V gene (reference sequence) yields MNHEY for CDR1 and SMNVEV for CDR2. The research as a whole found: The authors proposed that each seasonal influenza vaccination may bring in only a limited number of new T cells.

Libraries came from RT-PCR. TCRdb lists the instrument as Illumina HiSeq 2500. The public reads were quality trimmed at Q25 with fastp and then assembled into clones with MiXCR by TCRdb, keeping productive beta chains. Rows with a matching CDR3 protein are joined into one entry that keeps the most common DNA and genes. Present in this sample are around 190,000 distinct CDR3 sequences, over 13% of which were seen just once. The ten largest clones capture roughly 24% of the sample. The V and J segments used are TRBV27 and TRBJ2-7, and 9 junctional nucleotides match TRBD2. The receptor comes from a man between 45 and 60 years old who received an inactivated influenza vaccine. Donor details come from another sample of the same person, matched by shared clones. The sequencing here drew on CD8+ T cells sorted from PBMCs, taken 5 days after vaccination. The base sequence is TGTGCCAGCAGTTTAGTAGCGGGAGCCCTCTCCCACGAGCAGTACTTC. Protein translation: CASSLVAGALSHEQYF.